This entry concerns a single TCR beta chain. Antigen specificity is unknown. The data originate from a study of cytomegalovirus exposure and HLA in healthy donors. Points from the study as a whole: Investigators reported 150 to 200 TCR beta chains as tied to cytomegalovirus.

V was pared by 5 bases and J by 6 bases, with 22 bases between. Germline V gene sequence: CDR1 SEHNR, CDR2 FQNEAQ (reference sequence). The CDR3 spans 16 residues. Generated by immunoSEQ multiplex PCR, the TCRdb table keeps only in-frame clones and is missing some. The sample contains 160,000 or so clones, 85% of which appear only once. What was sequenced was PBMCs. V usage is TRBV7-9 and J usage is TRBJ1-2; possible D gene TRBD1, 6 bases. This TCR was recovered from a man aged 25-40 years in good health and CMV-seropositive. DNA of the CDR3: TGTGCCAGCAGCCCCCGATGGACAGTTACGATTAATGGCTACACCTTC. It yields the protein CASSPRWTVTINGYTF.